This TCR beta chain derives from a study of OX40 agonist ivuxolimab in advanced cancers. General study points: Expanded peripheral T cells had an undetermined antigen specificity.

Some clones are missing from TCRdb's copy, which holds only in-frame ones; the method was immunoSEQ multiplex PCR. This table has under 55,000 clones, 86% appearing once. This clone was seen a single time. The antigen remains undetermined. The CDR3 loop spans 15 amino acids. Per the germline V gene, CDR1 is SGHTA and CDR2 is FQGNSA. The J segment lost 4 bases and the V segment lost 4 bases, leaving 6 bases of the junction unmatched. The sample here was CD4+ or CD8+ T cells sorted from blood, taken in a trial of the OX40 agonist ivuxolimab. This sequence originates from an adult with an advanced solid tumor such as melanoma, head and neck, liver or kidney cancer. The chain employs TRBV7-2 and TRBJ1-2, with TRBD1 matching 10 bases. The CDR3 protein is CASSSGTGVGYGYTF. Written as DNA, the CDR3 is TGTGCCAGCAGCTCCGGGACAGGGGTTGGCTATGGCTACACCTTC.